This T cell receptor beta chain originates from a study of tumor-infiltrating lymphocytes in primary liver carcinoma. Background on the study: The number of productive TCRbeta reads per sample ranged from roughly 3.65 to 7.5 million and was similar across tissue types. Study conclusions and caveats: Tumor-adjacent and tumor-blood pairs overlapped less than tumor region pairs did.

On this clonotype: Its specificity is unknown. Just one base apart from a much larger clone, this may be a read error.

This CDR3 contains 16 residues. The researchers produced TCR beta cDNA from 400 to 650 ng total RNA with a constant-region primer. It was through three nested multiplex PCR rounds of slightly modified ARM-PCR that TCR beta libraries arose. A C-beta reverse primer and TRBV1-TRBV30 forward primers served in each of the first two PCR rounds, at ten to eleven cycles apiece. A single record per CDR3 protein comes from TCRdb applying MiXCR to the multiplex PCR reads. The sample lists 320,000 or so distinct CDR3 sequences, about 62% occurring once. Unsorted whole blood served as the source of blood RNA, and germline DNA was extracted as well.

The chain carries TRBV12-3 or TRBV12-4 and TRBJ2-3, with D possibly TRBD2 on 6 matching bases. Sample: peripheral blood. The TCR originated in a man aged 40-49 years with primary liver carcinoma and hepatitis B virus infection. Here the CDR3 reads CTSSFPRESGTDTQYF. CDR3 nucleotides: TGTACCAGCAGTTTTCCACGGGAGAGCGGCACAGATACGCAGTATTTT.